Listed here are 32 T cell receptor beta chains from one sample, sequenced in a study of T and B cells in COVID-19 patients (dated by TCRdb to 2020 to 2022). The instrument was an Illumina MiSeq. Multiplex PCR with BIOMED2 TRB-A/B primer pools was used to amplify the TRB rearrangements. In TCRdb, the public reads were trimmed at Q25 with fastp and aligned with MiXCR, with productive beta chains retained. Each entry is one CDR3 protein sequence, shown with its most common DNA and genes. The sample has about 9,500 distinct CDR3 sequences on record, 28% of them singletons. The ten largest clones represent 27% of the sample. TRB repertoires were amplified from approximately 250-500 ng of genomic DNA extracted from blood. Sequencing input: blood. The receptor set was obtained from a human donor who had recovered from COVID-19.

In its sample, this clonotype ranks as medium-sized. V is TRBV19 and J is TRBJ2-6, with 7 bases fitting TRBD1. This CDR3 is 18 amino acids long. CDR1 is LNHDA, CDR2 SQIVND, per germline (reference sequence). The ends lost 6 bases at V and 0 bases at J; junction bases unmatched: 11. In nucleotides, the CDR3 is TGTGCCAGTAGCATGACCGGACAGGATGGCTCTGGGGCCAACGTCCTGACTTTC. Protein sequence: CASSMTGQDGSGANVLTF.

DNA for the CDR3: TGTGCCAGCAGTGTTCCCTTTGGGCGGGAGGCCCAAGAGACCCAGTACTTC. This encodes CASSVPFGREAQETQYF. The V call is TRBV25-1, the J call TRBJ2-5; 8 bases are shared with TRBD2. This CDR3 has 17 residues. CDR1 and CDR2 (germline): MGHDK, SYGVNS. With 4 bases clipped from V and 1 base from J, the junction kept 11 bases outside the gene matches.

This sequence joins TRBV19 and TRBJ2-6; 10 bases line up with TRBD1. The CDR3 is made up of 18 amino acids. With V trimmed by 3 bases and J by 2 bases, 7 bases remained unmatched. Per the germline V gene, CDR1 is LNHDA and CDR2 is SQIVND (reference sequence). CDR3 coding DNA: TGTGCCAGTAGTATTCGCGGGACAGGGGACCCTGGGGCCAACGTCCTGACTTTC. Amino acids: CASSIRGTGDPGANVLTF.

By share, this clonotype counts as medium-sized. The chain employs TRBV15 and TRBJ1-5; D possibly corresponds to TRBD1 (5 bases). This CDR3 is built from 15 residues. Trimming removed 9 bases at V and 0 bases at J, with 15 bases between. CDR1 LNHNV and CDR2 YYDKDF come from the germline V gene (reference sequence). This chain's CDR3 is CATSVFRDSNQPQHF. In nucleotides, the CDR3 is TGTGCCACTTCGGTATTCAGGGATAGCAATCAGCCCCAGCATTTT. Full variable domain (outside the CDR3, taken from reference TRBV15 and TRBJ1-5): DAMVIQNPRYQVTQFGKPVTLSCSQTLNHNVMYWYQQKSSQAPKLLFHYYDKDFNNEADTPDNFQSRRPNTSFCFLDIRSPGLGDTAMYLCATSVFRDSNQPQHFGDGTRLSIL.

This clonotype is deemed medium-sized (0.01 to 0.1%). This chain's CDR3 is CSVEQGAGETQYF. Here the CDR3 DNA reads TGCAGCGTTGAACAGGGGGCAGGGGAGACCCAGTACTTC. The J gene is TRBJ2-5, the V gene TRBV29-1; 8 bases fit TRBD1. Germline CDR1 SQVTM, CDR2 ANQGSEA. The junction had 4 bases not matched to a gene; V was cut back by 2 bases and J by 5 bases. The CDR3 loop spans 13 amino acids.

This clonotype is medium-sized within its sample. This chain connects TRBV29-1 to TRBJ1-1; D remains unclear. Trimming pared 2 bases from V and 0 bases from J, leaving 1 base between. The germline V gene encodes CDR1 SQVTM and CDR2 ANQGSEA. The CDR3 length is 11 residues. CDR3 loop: CSVELNTEAFF. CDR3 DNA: TGCAGCGTTGAATTGAACACTGAAGCTTTCTTT.

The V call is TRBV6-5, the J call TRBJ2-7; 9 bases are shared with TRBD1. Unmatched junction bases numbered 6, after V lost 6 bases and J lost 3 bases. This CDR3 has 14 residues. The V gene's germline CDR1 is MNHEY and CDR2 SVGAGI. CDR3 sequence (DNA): TGTGCCAGCAGGGACCGGGACAGGGACTACGAGCAGTACTTC. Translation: CASRDRDRDYEQYF.

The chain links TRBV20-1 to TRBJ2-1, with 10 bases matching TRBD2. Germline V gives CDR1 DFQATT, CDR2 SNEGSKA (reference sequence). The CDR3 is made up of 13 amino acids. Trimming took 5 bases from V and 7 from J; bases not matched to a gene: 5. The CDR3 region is CSAERGGRNEQFF. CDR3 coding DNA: TGCAGTGCTGAGCGGGGGGGGAGGAATGAGCAGTTCTTC.

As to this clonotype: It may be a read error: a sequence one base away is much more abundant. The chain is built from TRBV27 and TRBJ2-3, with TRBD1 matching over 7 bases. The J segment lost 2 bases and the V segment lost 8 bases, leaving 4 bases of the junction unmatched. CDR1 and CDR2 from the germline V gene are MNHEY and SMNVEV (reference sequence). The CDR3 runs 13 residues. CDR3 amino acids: CASGTVNTDTQYF. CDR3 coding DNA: TGTGCCAGCGGGACAGTAAACACAGATACGCAGTATTTT.

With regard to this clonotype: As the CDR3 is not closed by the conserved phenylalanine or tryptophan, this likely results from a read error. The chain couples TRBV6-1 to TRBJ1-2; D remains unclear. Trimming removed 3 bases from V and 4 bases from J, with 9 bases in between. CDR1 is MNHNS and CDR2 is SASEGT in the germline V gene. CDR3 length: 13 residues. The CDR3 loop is CASSEEGVYGYTG. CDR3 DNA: TGTGCCAGCAGTGAGGAGGGAGTCTATGGCTACACCGGC.

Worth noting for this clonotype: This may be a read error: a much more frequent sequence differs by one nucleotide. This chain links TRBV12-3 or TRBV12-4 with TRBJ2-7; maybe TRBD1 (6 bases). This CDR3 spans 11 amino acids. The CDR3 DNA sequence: TGTGTCAGCAGTACAGGGTACGAGCAGTACTTC. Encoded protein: CVSSTGYEQYF.

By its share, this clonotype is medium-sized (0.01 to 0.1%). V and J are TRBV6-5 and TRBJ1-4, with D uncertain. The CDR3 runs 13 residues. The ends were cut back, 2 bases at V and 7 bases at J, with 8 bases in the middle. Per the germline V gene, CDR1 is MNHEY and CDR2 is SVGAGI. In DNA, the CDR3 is TGTGCCAGCAGTTACATTGGTCCTGAAAAACTGTTTTTT. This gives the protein CASSYIGPEKLFF.

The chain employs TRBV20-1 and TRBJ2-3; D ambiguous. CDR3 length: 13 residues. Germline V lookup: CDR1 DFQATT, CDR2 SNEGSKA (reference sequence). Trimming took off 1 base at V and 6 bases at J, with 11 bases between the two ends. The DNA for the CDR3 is TGCAGTGCTAGAGTTGCTTACCGGGATACGCAGTATTTT. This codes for CSARVAYRDTQYF.

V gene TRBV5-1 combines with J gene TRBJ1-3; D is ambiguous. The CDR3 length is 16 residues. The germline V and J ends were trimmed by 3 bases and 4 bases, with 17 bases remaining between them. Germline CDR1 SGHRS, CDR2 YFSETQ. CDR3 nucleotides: TGCGCCAGCAGCTCCCTAGAATCCCTTGGCGGAAACACCATATATTTT. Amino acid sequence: CASSSLESLGGNTIYF.

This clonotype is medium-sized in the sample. CDR3 region: CASSMERTDTQYF. The CDR3 coding sequence is TGTGCCAGCAGTATGGAGCGCACAGATACGCAGTATTTT. The chain uses TRBV12-3 or TRBV12-4 and TRBJ2-3; D gene unclear. The CDR3 has 13 residues. The V end was cut by 5 bases, the J end by 1 base, with 7 bases between.

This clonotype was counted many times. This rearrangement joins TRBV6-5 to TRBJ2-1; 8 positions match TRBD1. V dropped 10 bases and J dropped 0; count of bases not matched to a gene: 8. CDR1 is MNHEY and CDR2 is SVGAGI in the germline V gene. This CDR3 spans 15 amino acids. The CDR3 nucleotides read TGTGCCACCTGGGATACAGGGGGCTCCTACAATGAGCAGTTCTTC. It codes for CATWDTGGSYNEQFF.

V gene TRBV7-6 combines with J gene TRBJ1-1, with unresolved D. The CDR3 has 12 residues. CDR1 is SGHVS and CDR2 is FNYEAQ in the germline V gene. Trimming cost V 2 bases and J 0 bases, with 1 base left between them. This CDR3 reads CASSLMNTEAFF. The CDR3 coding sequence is TGTGCCAGCAGCTTAATGAACACTGAAGCTTTCTTT.

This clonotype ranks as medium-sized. As DNA, the CDR3 is TGTGCCAGCAGTTTCCAGAGACAGGGGGATACGCAGTATTTT. Translating gives CASSFQRQGDTQYF. The V and J genes are TRBV12-3 or TRBV12-4 and TRBJ2-3, with TRBD1 matching over 8 bases. V shed 3 bases and J 6 bases; nucleotides not matched to a gene: 5. This CDR3 is built from 14 residues.

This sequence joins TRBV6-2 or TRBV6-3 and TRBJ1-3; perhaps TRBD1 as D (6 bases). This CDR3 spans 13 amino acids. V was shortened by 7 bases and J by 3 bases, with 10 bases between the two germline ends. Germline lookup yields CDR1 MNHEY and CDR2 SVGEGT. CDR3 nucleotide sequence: TGTGCCAGCACCGGACAGATTGGAAACACCATATATTTT. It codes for CASTGQIGNTIYF.

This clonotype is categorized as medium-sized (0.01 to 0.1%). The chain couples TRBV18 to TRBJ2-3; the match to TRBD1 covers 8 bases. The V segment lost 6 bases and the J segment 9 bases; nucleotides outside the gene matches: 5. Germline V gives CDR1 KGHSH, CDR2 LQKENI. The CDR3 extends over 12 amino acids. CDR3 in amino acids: CASSSGQGTQYF. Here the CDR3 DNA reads TGTGCCAGCTCCTCCGGACAGGGCACGCAGTATTTT.

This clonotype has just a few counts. As DNA, the CDR3 is TGTGCCAGCAGTTTAGGTGGGCGGAACCAAGAGACCCAGTACTTC. Amino acids: CASSLGGRNQETQYF. V is TRBV12-3 or TRBV12-4 and J is TRBJ2-5, with unresolved D. The V end lost 1 base, the J end lost 0 bases, and 9 bases lay between the germline ends. This CDR3 is 15 amino acids long.

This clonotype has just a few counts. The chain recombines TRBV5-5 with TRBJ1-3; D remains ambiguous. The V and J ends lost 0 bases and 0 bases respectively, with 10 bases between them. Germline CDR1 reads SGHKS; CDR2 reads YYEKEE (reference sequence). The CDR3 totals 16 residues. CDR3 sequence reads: CASSLDQAYSGNTIYF. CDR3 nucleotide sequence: TGTGCCAGCAGCTTGGACCAGGCCTACTCTGGAAACACCATATATTTT.

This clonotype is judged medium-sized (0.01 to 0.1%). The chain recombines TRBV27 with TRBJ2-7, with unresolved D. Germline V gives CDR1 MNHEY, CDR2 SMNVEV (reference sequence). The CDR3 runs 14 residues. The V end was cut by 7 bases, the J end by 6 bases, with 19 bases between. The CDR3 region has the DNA TGTGCCAGCAAAGGCCCCGGTGATATTGTCGAGCAGTACTTC. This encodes CASKGPGDIVEQYF.

The chain's CDR3 is CSAFGRDRETNEKLFF. The CDR3 DNA is TGCAGTGCGTTTGGCCGGGACAGAGAAACTAATGAAAAACTGTTTTTT. The chain has TRBV20-1 and TRBJ1-4, with 7 bases matching TRBD1. Trimming at V came to 6 bases and at J to 1 base, leaving 11 bases not matched to a gene. The CDR3 has 16 residues. Germline assignment: CDR1 DFQATT and CDR2 SNEGSKA (reference sequence).

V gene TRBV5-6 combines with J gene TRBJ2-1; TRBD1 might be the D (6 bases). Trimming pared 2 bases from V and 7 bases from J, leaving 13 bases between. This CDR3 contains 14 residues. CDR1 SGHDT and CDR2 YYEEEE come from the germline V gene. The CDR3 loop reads CASSLKDRPNEQFF. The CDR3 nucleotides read TGTGCCAGCAGCTTAAAGGACAGACCTAATGAGCAGTTCTTC.

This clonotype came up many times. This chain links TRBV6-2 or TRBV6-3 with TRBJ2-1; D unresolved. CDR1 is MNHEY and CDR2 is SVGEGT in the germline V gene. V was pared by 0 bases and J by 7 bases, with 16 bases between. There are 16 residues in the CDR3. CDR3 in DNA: TGTGCCAGCAGTTACTCGAGAATTTCGGATAGGAATGAGCAGTTCTTC. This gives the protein CASSYSRISDRNEQFF.

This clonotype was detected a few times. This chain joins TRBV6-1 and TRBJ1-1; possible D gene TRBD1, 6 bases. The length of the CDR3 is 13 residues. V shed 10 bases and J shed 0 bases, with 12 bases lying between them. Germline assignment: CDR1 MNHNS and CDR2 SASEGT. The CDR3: CATQGQMNTEAFF. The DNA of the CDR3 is TGTGCCACTCAAGGACAGATGAACACTGAAGCTTTCTTT.

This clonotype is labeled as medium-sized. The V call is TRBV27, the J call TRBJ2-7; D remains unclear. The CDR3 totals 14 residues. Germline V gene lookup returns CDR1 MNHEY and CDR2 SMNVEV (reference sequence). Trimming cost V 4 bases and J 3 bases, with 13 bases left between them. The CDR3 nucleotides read TGTGCCAGCAGTTATGACCGCAACGACTACGAGCAGTACTTC. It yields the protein CASSYDRNDYEQYF.

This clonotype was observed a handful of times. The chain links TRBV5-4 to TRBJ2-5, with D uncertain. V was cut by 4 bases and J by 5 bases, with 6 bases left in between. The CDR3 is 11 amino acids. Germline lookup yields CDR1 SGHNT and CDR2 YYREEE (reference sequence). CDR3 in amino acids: CASSDSETQYF. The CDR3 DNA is TGTGCCAGCAGCGATTCGGAGACCCAGTACTTC.

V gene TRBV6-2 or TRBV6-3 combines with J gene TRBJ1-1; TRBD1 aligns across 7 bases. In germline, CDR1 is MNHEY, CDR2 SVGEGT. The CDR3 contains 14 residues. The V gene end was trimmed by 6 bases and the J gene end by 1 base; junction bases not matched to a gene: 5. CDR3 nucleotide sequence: TGTGCCAGCAGGGAGACAGGGACGAACACTGAAGCTTTCTTT. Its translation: CASRETGTNTEAFF.

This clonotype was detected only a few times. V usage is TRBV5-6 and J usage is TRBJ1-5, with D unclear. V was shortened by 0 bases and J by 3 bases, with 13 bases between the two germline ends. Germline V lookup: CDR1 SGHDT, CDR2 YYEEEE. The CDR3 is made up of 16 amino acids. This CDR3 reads CASSLGSQRLNQPQHF. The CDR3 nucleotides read TGTGCCAGCAGCTTGGGGTCACAGAGACTCAATCAGCCCCAGCATTTT.

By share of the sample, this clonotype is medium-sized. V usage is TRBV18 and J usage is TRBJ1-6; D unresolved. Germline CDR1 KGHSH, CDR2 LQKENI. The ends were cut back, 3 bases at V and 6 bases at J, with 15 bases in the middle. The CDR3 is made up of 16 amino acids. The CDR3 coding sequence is TGTGCCAGCTCACCGAGTGCCTCACGAGGTAATTCACCCCTCCACTTT. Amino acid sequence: CASSPSASRGNSPLHF. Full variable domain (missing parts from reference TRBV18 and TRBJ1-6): NAGVMQNPRHLVRRRGQEARLRCSPMKGHSHVYWYRQLPEEGLKFMVYLQKENIIDESGMPKERFSAEFPKEGPSILRIQQVVRGDSAAYFCASSPSASRGNSPLHFGNGTRLTVT.